This paragraph covers one T cell receptor beta chain sequence. Its antigen remains unidentified. The CDR3 is 18 residues long. With 0 bases removed from V and 2 bases from J, the gap between germline ends came to 20 bases. CDR1 is SGHDN and CDR2 is FVKESK in the germline V gene. The data were produced by immunoSEQ multiplex PCR, yet TCRdb's version contains in-frame clones alone and is incomplete. The table lists some 190,000 clones, around 88% of them singletons, with around 6.1% in the top ten. The sample belongs to a study of Ad26.COV2.S vaccination and SARS-CoV-2 variants. Study-level results: Possible underestimation of total T cell responses by the TCR breadth and depth analyses was noted. Recipients of either vaccine or placebo displayed similar breadth of non-spike TCRs.

Sample: peripheral blood, taken after recovery from COVID-19. This rearrangement joins TRBV14 to TRBJ2-7, with D maybe TRBD2 (6 bases). The TCR was taken from a human donor who had recovered from COVID-19. CDR3 sequence (DNA): TGTGCCAGCAGCCAAGACCCACCTTGGGGGACTGCCACCTACGAGCAGTACTTC. This translates into CASSQDPPWGTATYEQYF.